The 23 T cell receptor beta chains below all came from one sample that was sequenced in a study of tumor and adjacent non-tumor tissue in lung cancer. RNA was extracted from bulk tissue without any cell sorting. The library came from three nested PCR rounds adapted from ARM-PCR protocols. TCRdb re-called the multiplex PCR reads with MiXCR, one entry per CDR3 protein. The sample yields roughly 81,000 distinct CDR3 sequences, around 70% seen once. Sample: lung tumor tissue. These receptors came from a woman aged 65 to 85 with non-small cell lung cancer.

This chain joins TRBV12-3 or TRBV12-4 and TRBJ1-2; D gene uncertain. This CDR3 contains 15 residues. V lost 6 bases to trimming and J lost 4 bases, with 18 bases between them. CDR3 protein: CASRLALRLSYGYTF. The CDR3 coding sequence is TGTGCCAGCAGATTGGCCCTGAGGTTATCCTATGGCTACACCTTC.

Note on this clonotype: This CDR3 is missing its conserved last phenylalanine or tryptophan, likely due to a read error. V gene TRBV28 combines with J gene TRBJ1-5; D gene unclear. TRBJ2-3 matches the DNA end more closely, so the J call is doubtful. The CDR3 consists of 12 residues. Germline V lookup: CDR1 MDHEN, CDR2 SYDVKM. The CDR3 spells CASKPSNQPQYL. The DNA of the CDR3 is TGTGCCAGCAAGCCTTCTAATCAGCCCCAGTATCTT.

As to this clonotype: At one of its ends the junction is not consistent with the germline gene, which may arise from a read error. The chain uses TRBV6-5 and TRBJ2-7; 9 bases align to TRBD1. Germline assignment: CDR1 MNHEY and CDR2 SVGAGI. This CDR3 region has 16 residues. CDR3 sequence: CASSYSRDRVGYEQNF. CDR3 in DNA: TGTGCCAGCAGCTATAGTCGGGACAGGGTGGGGTACGAGCAGAACTTC.

This clonotype is a singleton in its sample. The junction and the germline gene differ at one end; a read error may be behind it. The chain uses TRBV5-4 and TRBJ2-7, with TRBD2 as a possible D gene (6 bases). This CDR3 is built from 15 residues. CDR1 is SGHNT, CDR2 YYREEE, per germline (reference sequence). CDR3 DNA: TGTGCCAGCAGCGCCCGAAAAGCGGGTACCTACGAGCAATACTTC. Protein: CASSARKAGTYEQYF.

The chain combines TRBV6-2 or TRBV6-3 with TRBJ2-1; maybe TRBD2 (6 bases). The CDR3 runs to 12 residues. The V gene's germline CDR1 is MNHEY and CDR2 SVGEGT. The CDR3 nucleotides read TGTGTTAGCAGTTACGAGGAGGGCGAGCAGTTCTTC. This sequence encodes CVSSYEEGEQFF.

About this clonotype itself: A read error may produce the germline difference seen at one junction end. The CDR3 DNA reads as TGTGCCAGAAGTTCACGTCCTGAGCCCCAGCATTTT. Residues: CARSSRPEPQHF. The chain uses TRBV12-3 or TRBV12-4 and TRBJ1-5; D gene uncertain. This CDR3 spans 12 amino acids.

Turning to this clonotype: The CDR3 does not end in the conserved phenylalanine or tryptophan, so this is likely a read error. V gene TRBV7-8 combines with J gene TRBJ2-1; 8 bases are a match to TRBD1. Trimming cost V 5 bases and J 5 bases; bases outside gene matches: 5. Germline values: CDR1 SGHVS, CDR2 FQNEAQ. The CDR3 runs 14 residues. The CDR3 bases are TGTGCCAGCAGCGGACAGGGTTACCACAATGAGCAGTTCCTC. It specifies CASSGQGYHNEQFL.

The chain employs TRBV10-1 and TRBJ2-1, with D possibly matching TRBD2 (6 bases). The V end was cut by 7 bases, the J end by 10 bases, with 17 bases between. The CDR3 is 13 amino acids. The germline gives CDR1 WNHNN, CDR2 SYGVQD (reference sequence). The CDR3 DNA sequence: TGCGCCAGCAACCGTCTACCGGGAGTCGAGCAGTTCTTC. It specifies CASNRLPGVEQFF.

About this clonotype itself: This may come from a read error, since a much larger clone is one base off. Because the CDR3 is missing its conserved closing phenylalanine or tryptophan, this is likely a read error. The gene calls are TRBV12-3 or TRBV12-4 and TRBJ2-7; 8 nucleotides agree with TRBD1. The V segment lost 3 bases and the J segment 3 bases; nucleotides outside the gene matches: 1. The CDR3 covers 13 residues. DNA of the CDR3: TGTGCCAGCAGTTTCGGACAGGGCTACGAGCAGTACTTA. Its translation is CASSFGQGYEQYL.

In the case of this clonotype: Because the CDR3 is missing its conserved closing phenylalanine or tryptophan, this is likely a read error. This rearrangement joins TRBV11-2 to TRBJ1-4; D is undetermined. The V gene lost 5 bases and the J gene lost 6 bases, with 19 bases spanning the gap. Germline V CDR1 and CDR2: SGHAT, FQNNGV. The CDR3 has 16 amino acids. CDR3 sequence reads: CASSKTPGGTDEKLFL. The CDR3 DNA reads TGTGCCAGCAGCAAGACTCCAGGAGGAACGGATGAAAAACTGTTTTTA.

On this clonotype itself: Germline is not matched at one junction end, which may reflect a read error. The CDR3 DNA reads TGCAGCGTGGGCCGGGAGCTCACAGATACACAGTATTTT. It encodes CSVGRELTDTQYF. This sequence joins TRBV29-1 and TRBJ2-3; maybe TRBD2 (6 bases). Germline loops: CDR1 SQVTM, CDR2 ANQGSEA. The length of the CDR3 is 13 residues.

Comment on this clonotype: A much larger clone differs from this one at a single base, so this may be a read error. The V gene is TRBV5-1, the J gene TRBJ2-2; D may be TRBD1 or TRBD2 (5 bases each). The CDR3 runs to 14 residues. CDR1 and CDR2 (germline): SGHRS, YFSETQ. CDR3 in amino acids: CASRVANPSGDLFF. The DNA for the CDR3 is TGCGCCAGCAGGGTGGCCAACCCGTCCGGGGACCTGTTTTTT. Full variable domain (rest looked up from reference TRBV5-1 and TRBJ2-2): KAGVTQTPRYLIKTRGQQVTLSCSPISGHRSVSWYQQTPGQGLQFLFEYFSETQRNKGNFPGRFSGRQFSNSRSEMNVSTLELGDSALYLCASRVANPSGDLFFGEGSRLTVL.

A single count supports this clonotype. This chain links TRBV24-1 with TRBJ2-2, with 10 bases matching TRBD1. This CDR3 comprises 19 residues. Unmatched junction bases numbered 21, after V lost 9 bases and J lost 6 bases. Looked up from germline, CDR1 is KGHDR and CDR2 is SFDVKD. The CDR3 is CATCHPTGGLGRRPGELFF. The DNA for the CDR3 is TGTGCCACCTGTCACCCGACAGGGGGCTTAGGACGGCGTCCCGGGGAGCTGTTTTTT.

A note on this clonotype: An end of the junction differs from the germline gene, which may be a read error. This chain joins TRBV29-1 and TRBJ2-7; D not resolved. The CDR3 has 15 amino acids. CDR1 is SQVTM and CDR2 is ANQGSEA in the germline V gene. Here the CDR3 reads CVERLGPTPSYKHYF. The CDR3 region has the DNA TGCGTTGAACGGTTAGGGCCTACCCCCTCCTACAAGCACTACTTC.

Only one count was recorded for this clonotype. Since the CDR3 does not end with the conserved phenylalanine or tryptophan, this likely comes from a read error. This chain uses TRBV13 with TRBJ2-7, with D perhaps given as TRBD1 or TRBD2 (6 bases each). Germline V gene sequence: CDR1 PRHDT, CDR2 FYEKMQ (reference sequence). Deletions cut 5 bases from V and 7 bases from J, with 12 bases between. CDR3 length: 12 amino acids. CDR3 nucleotides: TGTGCCAGCAGCCCCCGGAGGGGGGAGCAGTACTCA. It yields the protein CASSPRRGEQYS.

The V call is TRBV4-2, the J call TRBJ2-2, with TRBD2 matching over 9 bases. V gave up 2 bases and J gave up 12 bases; unmatched junction bases: 13. Germline assignment: CDR1 LGHNA and CDR2 YNFKEQ. This CDR3 has 16 amino acids. CDR3 sequence: CASSQRLAANTGKLFF. As DNA, the CDR3 is TGTGCCAGCAGCCAACGACTAGCGGCGAACACCGGTAAGCTGTTTTTT.

Regarding this clonotype: One end of the junction is discordant with germline, which a read error may explain. The rearrangement links TRBV5-6 to TRBJ2-3; D is unresolved. In germline, CDR1 is SGHDT, CDR2 YYEEEE. The CDR3 length is 13 residues. CDR3 nucleotide sequence: TGTGCCTGCAGCTATGGGAAGCAGAATATGCAGTATTTT. Its protein is CACSYGKQNMQYF. The entire variable domain, with the rest obtained from reference TRBV5-6 and TRBJ2-3, is as follows: DAGVTQSPTHLIKTRGQQVTLRCSPKSGHDTVSWYQQALGQGPQFIFQYYEEEERQRGNFPDRFSGHQFPNYSSELNVNALLLGDSALYLCACSYGKQNMQYFGPGTRLTVL.

To note about this clonotype: Germline and junction disagree at one end, which may indicate a read error. V and J are TRBV6-6 and TRBJ1-4; TRBD1 is a possible D gene (6 bases). CDR1 is MNHNY, CDR2 SVGAGI, per germline (reference sequence). This CDR3 has 16 residues. CDR3 in amino acids: CTSSYREGSSDEKLFF. The DNA of the CDR3 is TGTACCAGCAGTTACAGGGAGGGAAGTTCAGATGAAAAACTGTTTTTT.

V is TRBV11-3 and J is TRBJ2-7; D call uncertain. Germline V gives CDR1 SGHNT, CDR2 YENEEA. The V gene lost 4 bases and the J gene lost 10 bases, with 17 bases spanning the gap. This CDR3 has 13 residues. The CDR3 is CASSSYSWREQYF. The CDR3 coding sequence is TGTGCCAGCAGCTCCTACTCATGGCGCGAACAGTACTTC.

As regards this clonotype: A much larger clone lies a single base off, so this may be a read error. The V call is TRBV5-4, the J call TRBJ2-5; D unclear. The V gene's germline CDR1 is SGHNT and CDR2 YYREEE (reference sequence). This CDR3 region has 12 residues. The V and J ends lost 4 bases and 2 bases respectively, with 6 bases between them. The CDR3 sequence: CASSPLQETQYF. The DNA of the CDR3 is TGTGCCAGCAGCCCCCTTCAAGAGACCCAGTACTTC.

This clonotype was observed a few times. The rearrangement uses TRBV7-9 and TRBJ1-4; D perhaps matches TRBD1 (5 bases). Trimming removed 1 base at V and 1 base at J, with 13 bases between. Looked up from germline, CDR1 is SEHNR and CDR2 is FQNEAQ (reference sequence). This CDR3 comprises 17 residues. CDR3 region: CASSLGGDGLTNEKLFF. DNA of the CDR3: TGTGCCAGCAGCTTAGGAGGGGACGGTCTAACTAATGAAAAACTGTTTTTT. Full variable domain (remainder filled in from reference TRBV7-9 and TRBJ1-4): DTGVSQNPRHKITKRGQNVTFRCDPISEHNRLYWYRQTLGQGPEFLTYFQNEAQLEKSRLLSDRFSAERPKGSFSTLEIQRTEQGDSAMYLCASSLGGDGLTNEKLFFGSGTQLSVL.

As to this clonotype: At one end the junction does not follow the germline gene, possibly because of a read error. CDR3 amino acids: CVSSLAGDFARFF. CDR3 sequence (DNA): TGTGTCAGCAGCTTAGCAGGTGACTTCGCGAGGTTCTTC. The chain recombines TRBV11-1 with TRBJ2-7; D ambiguous. This CDR3 is built from 13 residues. From germline, CDR1 is SGHAT and CDR2 FQDESV (reference sequence).

Regarding this clonotype: Being one base from a much bigger clone, this may be a read error. The CDR3 DNA follows: TGTGCCAGCAGTTTAGGGGAGGACAGGGTAAGCAATCAGCCCCAGCATTTT. Amino acid sequence: CASSLGEDRVSNQPQHF. This sequence joins TRBV28 and TRBJ1-5, with TRBD1 matching 8 bases. Looked up from germline, CDR1 is MDHEN and CDR2 is SYDVKM. After removal of 2 bases from V and 1 base from J, the junction contained 7 bases not matched to a gene. The CDR3 has 17 amino acids.